This T cell receptor beta chain was retrieved from a study of CD4 T cells in relation to SARS-CoV-2 and coronaviruses (dated by TCRdb to about 2021). Turning to the overall study: In the ViraFEST assay, PBMCs were grown with antigen for 10 days, and TCR beta CDR3s were then sequenced to identify antigen-specific clonal expansions. For other donors in the study, expansion assays were sequenced with a different, Illumina-based TCR-beta assay. At the level of individual TCR clonotypes, the study measured memory CD4+ T cell crossreactivity between SARS-CoV-2 spike protein and common cold coronavirus spike proteins. Samples from three pre-COVID donors and the naive versus memory experiments were sequenced with the Adaptive Biotechnologies TCR-sequencing kit; other data were Illumina-based. HLA restriction was mapped for shared crossreactive spike epitopes using patient-derived lymphoblastoid cell lines. Among the 12 convalescent patients, 8 males and 4 females were included, and two of the subjects were Hispanic. Across all 12 patients in the convalescent cohort, the median age was 38.5 years, with a range of roughly 21 to 75 years.

In the case of this clone: This clone's antigen is unknown. No much larger clonotype is one base removed from it; base qualities were not supplied.

Naive and memory CD4+ T cells were separated from cryopreserved PBMCs through CD4 enrichment, which was followed by EasySep naive CD4+ T cell enrichment. For less than twelve days, sorted naive or memory CD4+ T cells (about 9.5 x 10^4) were cultured at a 1:1 ratio with T cell-depleted PBMCs and CEF peptides. In general, triplicate replicate wells were used for every peptide culture condition. Ficoll-Paque PLUS gradient centrifugation was used to isolate PBMCs from leukapheresis product or whole blood. The PBMCs went either fresh into the expansion assay or into cryopreservation at -140 degrees C. The QIAamp Micro DNA Kit was used to extract genomic DNA from the CD4+ T cells. Survey-level immunoSEQ TCR-beta sequencing was performed on DNA from CEF-cultured naive and memory CD4+ T cells. As for how the authors treated the data: During preprocessing, nonproductive sequences were removed, along with CDR3s that did not begin with C, did not end with F or W, or were shorter than 7 amino acids. Antigen-specific clonotypes were called with the MANAFEST web app, based on expansion relative to reference and other culture wells. A clone was considered positive if significant expansion relative to the reference culture was observed in 2 of 3 replicate wells at an FDR below 0.05. Positive clones also required significant expansion versus all other tandem wells and an odds ratio above 5. Cultured and uncultured naive and memory CD4+ repertoires were searched for CDR3s previously identified as spike- and CEF-reactive. CDR3 homology was measured as pairwise Levenshtein distance, computed with the stringdist R package after trimming three terminal residues from each end. TCRdb mirrors the immuneACCESS table, restricted to in-frame sequences. Some clones are absent from its copies; in checked studies, under half trace to an unresolved V gene, and the reason for the others is unknown. From that table come the V and J calls and clone size; the DNA was used to work out D and trimming. The table for this sample lists about 35,000 clones; about 79% of them were counted only once. Clones ranked in the top ten supply around 7% of the sample.

What the work shows at the level of the full study, not this receptor alone: In about 61% of donors, memory CD4+ clonotypes turned up that crossrecognized SARS-CoV-2 and at least one common cold coronavirus spike. The study was constrained by small numbers of patients and of tested TCRs. Crossreactivity analysis was centred on spike protein, so crossreactivity against other viral proteins was not assessed. Because no donor provided both pre-pandemic and post-infection samples, tracing the source of pre-existing responses was limited. Significantly weaker SARS-CoV-2-driven expansion was shown by crossreactive clones than by monoreactive clones, consistent with antigenic imprinting. Naive versus memory sequencing indicated that memory recall responses, rather than primary responses primed during culture, are detected by the assay.

The clonotype comes from an adult with COVID-19. The specimen was naive CD4+ T cells from PBMCs, cultured in vitro. Taken with the paper, the label for cell subset or site translates to: naive CD4+ T cells isolated by negative enrichment.

The DNA sequence is given as TGTGCCAGCAGCTTTAGCGTAGATACGCAGTATTTT. Translated, it gives CASSFSVDTQYF. Rearrangement joined TRBV7-9 to TRBJ2-3; the D gene is possibly TRBD2, with 5 bases matching. Based on the germline V gene (reference sequence), the CDR1 and CDR2 sequences are SEHNR and FQNEAQ. Trimming takes 3 bases from V and 5 bases from J, and the germline ends sit 6 bases apart. From the cysteine up to the phenylalanine, the CDR3 has a length of 12 residues. The only DNA kept is the CDR3, 36 bases in frame from the first base.